Sequencing of this T cell receptor beta chain was carried out in a study of blood T cells in healthy people across ages. Findings of the study overall: The recorded TCR beta diversity per million T cells decreased in a roughly linear manner with age.

All donors came from Russia, were Caucasian and healthy, and spanned ages about 6 to 100. In its sample, this clonotype was seen a few times. Its antigen remains unknown. V lost 3 bases and J lost 4; bases outside the gene matches: 6. CDR1 and CDR2 (germline): KGHSH, LQKENI. The CDR3 totals 15 residues. A second roughly 7 to 11 cycle PCR used barcoded and J-beta primers. MiXCR, run by TCRdb on the 5' RACE reads, gives a single entry per CDR3 protein. Of some 1.5 million distinct CDR3 sequences listed, roughly 30% are singletons. The chain couples TRBV18 to TRBJ2-5, with TRBD1 matching over 9 bases. The source is a woman under 40 in good health. Sequenced: blood. CDR3 DNA: TGTGCCAGCTCACCGGACAGGGGCCCTACAGAGACCCAGTACTTC. Its translation is CASSPDRGPTETQYF.